This entry lists 30 T cell receptor beta chains sequenced from one sample in a study of blood T cell repertoires in COVID-19. Generated by immunoSEQ multiplex PCR, the TCRdb table keeps only in-frame clones and is missing some. Counted here are some 190,000 clones, roughly four fifths occurring once; the ten biggest clones make up about 5.1%. Material for sequencing was peripheral blood. The origin of the receptors is a woman aged 70-85 years with active or convalescent COVID-19.

This sequence joins TRBV7-2 and TRBJ2-5, with D uncertain. CDR1 and CDR2 from the germline V gene are SGHTA and FQGNSA. Trimming removed 4 bases from V and 5 bases from J, with 8 bases in between. This CDR3 has 12 amino acids. The CDR3 reads CASSSIGETQYF. CDR3 bases: TGTGCCAGCAGCTCAATCGGGGAGACCCAGTACTTC.

V and J are TRBV18 and TRBJ1-1; TRBD1 matches 8 bases. The CDR3 is 16 amino acids. The junction had 8 bases not matched to a gene; V was cut back by 3 bases and J by 2 bases. The germline V gene has CDR1 KGHSH and CDR2 LQKENI. CDR3 in DNA: TGTGCCAGCTCACCGTTACAGGGGGGTGGAAACACTGAAGCTTTCTTT. This gives the protein CASSPLQGGGNTEAFF.

The gene calls are TRBV9 and TRBJ1-5; 8 nucleotides line up with TRBD1. The CDR3 contains 16 residues. Germline V gene sequence: CDR1 SGDLS, CDR2 YYNGEE. J lost 5 bases, V lost 0 bases, and 7 bases had no gene match. The CDR3 DNA sequence: TGTGCCAGCAGCGTAGGGACAGGGAACCAACATCAGCCCCAGCATTTT. It is translated as CASSVGTGNQHQPQHF.

CDR3 bases: TGTGCCAGCAGCCTCTACAGGGGGTCCCCTACCTACGAGCAGTACTTC. Residues: CASSLYRGSPTYEQYF. The gene calls are TRBV3-1 (or the pseudogene TRBV3-2) and TRBJ2-7; TRBD1 aligns across 8 bases. Germline V gives CDR1 LGHDT, CDR2 YNNKEL (reference sequence). The CDR3 runs to 16 residues. V lost 4 bases and J lost 2; bases outside the gene matches: 10.

The V gene is TRBV5-1, the J gene TRBJ1-2; D gene uncertain. Germline CDR1 reads SGHRS; CDR2 reads YFSETQ. The CDR3 spans 14 residues. V lost 0 bases to trimming and J lost 0 bases, with 6 bases between them. The CDR3 sequence is CASSLDNTNYGYTF. The CDR3 DNA is TGCGCCAGCAGCTTGGATAACACTAACTATGGCTACACCTTC.

This clone was detected once. The chain combines TRBV7-2 with TRBJ2-1; the match to TRBD2 covers 8 bases. V lost 0 bases to trimming and J lost 4 bases; unmatched junction nucleotides: 5. The CDR3 is made up of 16 amino acids. Germline V gives CDR1 SGHTA, CDR2 FQGNSA. CDR3 DNA: TGTGCCAGCAGCTTAGCGCTCGCGGGAGGTTACAATGAGCAGTTCTTC. It yields the protein CASSLALAGGYNEQFF.

This clone was seen repeatedly, ten times or more. The rearrangement joins TRBV6-5 to TRBJ1-5, with D unresolved. The germline V and J ends were trimmed by 7 bases and 7 bases, with 20 bases remaining between them. This CDR3 region has 15 residues. Germline V gives CDR1 MNHEY, CDR2 SVGAGI. CDR3 sequence (DNA): TGTGCCAGCAACCGACGGGGAGACGCGCGACAGCCCCAGCATTTT. This translates into CASNRRGDARQPQHF.

The table lists this clone with a count of one. This chain joins TRBV5-1 and TRBJ2-2, with 9 positions matching TRBD2. The germline V gene has CDR1 SGHRS and CDR2 YFSETQ. Trimming removed 4 bases from V and 5 bases from J; junction bases left unmatched: 9. This CDR3 spans 16 amino acids. CDR3 coding DNA: TGCGCCAGCAGCGAAACCGGGACTAGCCTTACCGGGGAGCTGTTTTTT. It translates to CASSETGTSLTGELFF.

This chain uses TRBV15 with TRBJ1-2; TRBD1 aligns across 7 bases. This CDR3 is 13 amino acids long. The germline V gene encodes CDR1 LNHNV and CDR2 YYDKDF (reference sequence). Germline trimming cut 3 bases from V and 6 bases from J; bases unmatched to any gene: 4. Here the CDR3 reads CATSSGQGDGYTF. CDR3 in DNA: TGTGCCACCAGCAGTGGGCAGGGGGATGGCTACACCTTC.

This chain joins TRBV15 and TRBJ2-5, with 7 bases lining up with TRBD1. Germline V gene lookup returns CDR1 LNHNV and CDR2 YYDKDF (reference sequence). The CDR3 loop spans 15 amino acids. Trimming cost V 2 bases and J 4 bases; bases outside gene matches: 7. Written as DNA, the CDR3 is TGTGCCACCAGCAGACTTGACAGGGTGGGAGAGACCCAGTACTTC. Amino acids: CATSRLDRVGETQYF. Based on the CDR3 plus reference TRBV15 and TRBJ2-5, the full variable domain is DAMVIQNPRYQVTQFGKPVTLSCSQTLNHNVMYWYQQKSSQAPKLLFHYYDKDFNNEADTPDNFQSRRPNTSFCFLDIRSPGLGDTAMYLCATSRLDRVGETQYFGPGTRLLVL.

The chain is built from TRBV6-5 and TRBJ1-2; D ambiguous. Trimming left V 7 bases short and J 0 bases short, with 6 bases between. The CDR3 consists of 12 residues. From germline, CDR1 is MNHEY and CDR2 SVGAGI. The CDR3 DNA follows: TGTGCCAGCAATAGAGCTAACTATGGCTACACCTTC. Translation gives CASNRANYGYTF.

The J gene is TRBJ2-5, the V gene TRBV11-1; D is ambiguous. Germline assignment: CDR1 SGHAT and CDR2 FQDESV (reference sequence). This CDR3 has 13 residues. With 2 bases removed from V and 3 bases from J, the gap between germline ends came to 7 bases. The CDR3 sequence is CASSLWAEETQYF. CDR3 nucleotide sequence: TGTGCCAGCAGCTTATGGGCAGAAGAGACCCAGTACTTC.

The chain is built from TRBV19 and TRBJ2-5; TRBD1 matches 8 bases. This CDR3 contains 15 residues. Germline V lookup: CDR1 LNHDA, CDR2 SQIVND (reference sequence). Unmatched junction bases numbered 8, after V lost 5 bases and J lost 3 bases. This CDR3 is CASSRPSGGEETQYF. The CDR3, as DNA: TGTGCCAGTAGTCGACCCTCAGGGGGCGAAGAGACCCAGTACTTC.

V gene TRBV21-1 combines with J gene TRBJ2-5; TRBD2, as called in the table, went unchecked against the DNA. TRBV21-1 is a documented pseudogene. This CDR3 has 15 residues. CDR3 DNA sequence: TGTGCCAGCAGCAAAGGGAGCTCCCCTCAAGAGACCCAGTACTTC. It is translated as CASSKGSSPQETQYF.

This clone came up once. This chain joins TRBV5-1 and TRBJ2-1; a possible D gene is TRBD2 (5 bases). Germline assignment: CDR1 SGHRS and CDR2 YFSETQ. The V and J ends lost 0 bases and 5 bases respectively, with 9 bases between them. This CDR3 is 14 amino acids long. CDR3 nucleotide sequence: TGCGCCAGCAGCTTGGAAGCGGCCAACAATGAGCAGTTCTTC. Protein sequence: CASSLEAANNEQFF.

This rearrangement joins TRBV21-1 to TRBJ1-1; the D call in the table, TRBD1, was not verified against the DNA. TRBV21-1 is a pseudogene. This CDR3 is 17 amino acids long. CDR3 loop: CASSKQVDVRGDTEAFF. The CDR3 region has the DNA TGTGCCAGCAGCAAACAAGTTGACGTCAGGGGGGACACTGAAGCTTTCTTT.

The chain employs TRBV18 and TRBJ2-7, with D possibly matching TRBD1 (6 bases). This CDR3 region has 15 residues. Trimming removed 3 bases at V and 2 bases at J, with 14 bases between. CDR1 and CDR2 (germline): KGHSH, LQKENI. Here the CDR3 DNA reads TGTGCCAGCTCACCGGCTCCGACAGGAACCTACGAGCAGTACTTC. It is translated as CASSPAPTGTYEQYF.

The chain employs TRBV6-1 and TRBJ2-7; no firm D call. CDR3 length: 15 amino acids. Germline CDR1 and CDR2: MNHNS and SASEGT. V was shortened by 3 bases and J by 2 bases, with 14 bases between the two germline ends. The CDR3 nucleotides read TGTGCCAGCAGTGACGCTGGGCTGGGCGCCTACGAGCAGTACTTC. It is translated as CASSDAGLGAYEQYF.

This chain joins TRBV13 and TRBJ2-6; 9 nucleotides match TRBD1. V shed 3 bases, J shed 12 bases, and the junction held 6 bases outside the gene matches. This CDR3 region has 14 residues. Germline loops: CDR1 PRHDT, CDR2 FYEKMQ (reference sequence). The CDR3 loop is CASSLLQGARVLTF. The CDR3 DNA sequence: TGTGCCAGCAGCTTGTTACAGGGGGCGCGCGTCCTGACTTTC.

V gene TRBV19 combines with J gene TRBJ2-6; D remains ambiguous. The V gene lost 6 bases and the J gene lost 1 base, with 7 bases spanning the gap. The CDR3 contains 14 residues. Germline loops: CDR1 LNHDA, CDR2 SQIVND (reference sequence). CDR3 nucleotides: TGTGCCAGTAGAGAGGTGTCTGGGGCCAACGTCCTGACTTTC. Protein product: CASREVSGANVLTF.

The rearrangement links TRBV7-8 to TRBJ1-5; a weak D match, TRBD1 (5 bases). V lost 2 bases and J lost 1, with 15 bases in between. This CDR3 spans 17 amino acids. Germline assignment: CDR1 SGHVS and CDR2 FQNEAQ. The CDR3 here is CASSLQTGYLSNQPQHF. CDR3 DNA sequence: TGTGCCAGCAGCTTACAAACAGGTTACCTGAGCAATCAGCCCCAGCATTTT.

CDR3 region: CASRQQGSPLHF. CDR3 nucleotide sequence: TGTGCCAGCCGTCAGCAGGGGTCACCCCTCCACTTT. The chain uses TRBV12-3 or TRBV12-4 and TRBJ1-6, with D possibly being TRBD1 (6 bases). CDR3 length equals 12 residues. V was pared by 8 bases and J by 10 bases, with 12 bases between.

A remark on this clone: The sample carries other DNA sequences with the same CDR3. The DNA of the CDR3 is TGCAGTGCTAGTAAGAGGGACGAGCAGTACTTC. It encodes CSASKRDEQYF. The chain uses TRBV20-1 and TRBJ2-7, with D perhaps TRBD2 (5 bases). Germline V gene lookup returns CDR1 DFQATT and CDR2 SNEGSKA (reference sequence). The CDR3 has 11 amino acids. Trimming pared 3 bases from V and 5 bases from J, leaving 8 bases between.

V gene TRBV7-9 combines with J gene TRBJ1-1; 11 nucleotides line up with TRBD1. The V gene's germline CDR1 is SEHNR and CDR2 FQNEAQ (reference sequence). The CDR3 runs to 15 residues. The V gene end was trimmed by 3 bases and the J gene end by 10 bases; junction bases not matched to a gene: 10. This CDR3 reads CASSFGAGTGGRAFF. In DNA form, the CDR3 reads TGTGCCAGCAGCTTCGGAGCCGGGACAGGGGGACGAGCTTTCTTT.

The rearrangement uses TRBV4-1 and TRBJ1-3; D is perhaps TRBD1 (6 bases). The germline V gene encodes CDR1 MGHRA and CDR2 YSYEKL. The CDR3 runs to 16 residues. Trimming pared 0 bases from V and 3 bases from J, leaving 12 bases between. The CDR3 DNA follows: TGCGCCAGCAGCCAAGATCTGGGGGCGGGTGGAAACACCATATATTTT. It encodes CASSQDLGAGGNTIYF.

The chain carries TRBV5-4 and TRBJ2-1, with TRBD2 matching over 16 bases. The CDR3 covers 18 residues. Trimming cost V 4 bases and J 10 bases; bases outside gene matches: 14. Germline CDR1 is SGHNT and CDR2 is YYREEE (reference sequence). The CDR3 DNA is TGTGCCAGCAGCGGGGTGGGACTAGCGGGAGGGCCACCGGGGGAGCAGTTCTTC. Translating it yields CASSGVGLAGGPPGEQFF.

The chain has TRBV5-4 and TRBJ2-3; possibly TRBD2 for D (6 bases). The germline V and J ends were trimmed by 6 bases and 2 bases, with 22 bases remaining between them. Germline V lookup: CDR1 SGHNT, CDR2 YYREEE (reference sequence). The CDR3 contains 17 residues. CDR3 coding DNA: TGTGCCAGCACAACAGGTGGAGGGGAGGTTTCCACAGATACGCAGTATTTT. Translated: CASTTGGGEVSTDTQYF.

The chain recombines TRBV29-1 with TRBJ2-1; 11 bases align to TRBD2. Germline loops: CDR1 SQVTM, CDR2 ANQGSEA. Trimming cost V 2 bases and J 9 bases; bases outside gene matches: 6. The CDR3 loop spans 14 amino acids. Written as DNA, the CDR3 is TGCAGCGTTGAAAGGGTTAGCGGGAGGGGTGAGCAGTTCTTC. Its protein product is CSVERVSGRGEQFF.

The rearrangement links TRBV7-3 to TRBJ2-6; possible D gene TRBD1, 5 bases. Trimming removed 3 bases at V and 0 bases at J, with 9 bases between. The CDR3 consists of 16 residues. Germline V lookup: CDR1 SGHTA, CDR2 FQGTGA. The CDR3 DNA reads as TGTGCCAGCAGCTTGAAGGGGATCTCTGGGGCCAACGTCCTGACTTTC. Its protein product is CASSLKGISGANVLTF.

This rearrangement joins TRBV24-1 to TRBJ1-4; D is ambiguous. The CDR3 extends over 16 amino acids. CDR1 is KGHDR, CDR2 SFDVKD, per germline. V was clipped by 4 bases and J by 3 bases, with 14 bases between them. The CDR3 spells CATSDDGRGANEKLFF. In DNA, the CDR3 is TGTGCCACCAGTGACGACGGACGGGGTGCTAATGAAAAACTGTTTTTT.